This TCR beta chain was recovered during a study of blood T cell repertoires in COVID-19. Study background: The United States, Italy and Spain were the sources of the acute and convalescent COVID-19 samples. Sources were T cells, B-cell-depleted T cells, or PBMCs; the material itself was cDNA or gDNA.

The repertoire was sequenced with immunoSEQ multiplex PCR; TCRdb's copy has only in-frame clones and lacks some. The sample includes over 350,000 clones, roughly 89% of them seen just once. The clonotype comes from a woman in her twenties or thirties with acute or convalescent COVID-19. Sequences were obtained from peripheral blood.

CDR3 sequence: CASSYVGGAGELFF. In DNA, the CDR3 is TGCGCCAGCAGCTACGTTGGGGGGGCCGGGGAGCTGTTTTTT. J is TRBJ2-2 and V is TRBV5-1, with 7 bases identical to TRBD2. The CDR3 sequence is 14 residues long. V trimming: 3 bases; J trimming: 6 bases; junction bases outside the gene matches: 5. Germline V gives CDR1 SGHRS, CDR2 YFSETQ.